These 8 T cell receptor beta chains were all obtained from the same sample, sequenced in a study of T cells in Graves' hyperthyroidism and ophthalmopathy. Researchers amplified the TCR beta CDR3 regions from RNA transcripts. During a first-round RT-PCR of the TCR CDR3, the HTBI primer set was used. MiXCR, applied by TCRdb to the multiplex PCR reads, yields one record per CDR3 protein. The data show some 620,000 distinct CDR3 sequences, around 15% seen once. Material for sequencing was blood. The receptors here all came from a young woman with Graves' hyperthyroidism.

This clonotype has at least ten counts. The chain combines TRBV18 with TRBJ2-3; D not resolved. The CDR3 is 15 residues long. V lost 3 bases to trimming and J lost 4 bases, with 14 bases between them. The germline CDR1 and CDR2 sequences are KGHSH and LQKENI. CDR3 residues: CASSPEQAFPDTQYF. The CDR3 nucleotides read TGTGCCAGCTCACCCGAACAAGCTTTCCCAGATACGCAGTATTTT.

This clonotype was counted at least ten times. V and J are TRBV7-8 and TRBJ2-7; D may be TRBD1 (6 bases). CDR3 length equals 17 residues. V gave up 2 bases and J gave up 1 base, with 18 bases separating them. CDR1 SGHVS and CDR2 FQNEAQ come from the germline V gene. Written as DNA, the CDR3 is TGTGCCAGCAGCTTACGAAGCCTCTCAGGGGCTTCCTACGAGCAGTACTTC. This codes for CASSLRSLSGASYEQYF.

The chain is built from TRBV11-2 and TRBJ2-4; 7 nucleotides line up with TRBD1. J lost 5 bases, V lost 4 bases, and 5 bases had no gene match. The CDR3 runs 14 residues. Germline CDR1 is SGHAT and CDR2 is FQNNGV. The CDR3 DNA reads TGTGCCAGCAGCTCTAGACAGGGAGAAAACATTCAGTACTTC. Encoded protein: CASSSRQGENIQYF.

The chain is built from TRBV10-3 and TRBJ1-2; 11 nucleotides match TRBD1. J gave up 8 bases and V 10 bases, and 12 bases lay outside the gene matches. This CDR3 region has 14 residues. The germline V gene encodes CDR1 ENHRY and CDR2 SYGVKD. CDR3 nucleotides: TGTGCCACTTGGACAGGGGGCGCTTGGACAGGCTACACCTTC. As protein: CATWTGGAWTGYTF.

The chain links TRBV9 to TRBJ1-1, with D possibly being TRBD1 (6 bases). V lost 0 bases and J 1 base, leaving 16 bases between the germline ends. CDR1 and CDR2 (germline): SGDLS, YYNGEE. This CDR3 has 17 amino acids. The CDR3 coding sequence is TGTGCCAGCAGCGTAGACGTTTTGGGGGGGGCGAACACTGAAGCTTTCTTT. Protein: CASSVDVLGGANTEAFF. Drawing the rest from reference TRBV9 and TRBJ1-1, the complete variable domain is DSGVTQTPKHLITATGQRVTLRCSPRSGDLSVYWYQQSLDQGLQFLIQYYNGEERAKGNILERFSAQQFPDLHSELNLSSLELGDSALYFCASSVDVLGGANTEAFFGQGTRLTVV.

This clonotype was seen once. Here the CDR3 reads CASRGSLVMNTEAFF. CDR3 DNA sequence: TGTGCCAGTAGAGGCAGTCTCGTCATGAACACTGAAGCTTTCTTT. This chain uses TRBV19 with TRBJ1-1; D not certain. This CDR3 comprises 15 residues. Trimming left V 6 bases short and J 0 bases short, with 14 bases between. Germline CDR1 is LNHDA and CDR2 is SQIVND (reference sequence).

CDR3 loop: CATRAGGIYGYTF. The DNA for the CDR3 is TGTGCCACCCGCGCAGGGGGGATCTATGGCTACACCTTC. This chain connects TRBV15 to TRBJ1-2, with 7 bases that match TRBD1. The V segment lost 8 bases and the J segment 4 bases; nucleotides outside the gene matches: 7. From germline, CDR1 is LNHNV and CDR2 YYDKDF (reference sequence). This CDR3 spans 13 amino acids.

This clonotype has ten or more counts. This chain uses TRBV12-3 or TRBV12-4 with TRBJ2-7; 9 positions match TRBD1. V trimming: 5 bases; J trimming: 1 base; junction bases outside the gene matches: 3. The length of the CDR3 is 14 residues. CDR3 residues: CASSADRGSYEQYF. The CDR3, as DNA: TGTGCCAGCAGTGCGGACAGGGGATCCTACGAGCAGTACTTC.